The present TCR beta chain was sequenced within a study of blood T cell repertoires in COVID-19. Study at large: Some COVID-19 samples were acute and others convalescent; all came from the United States, Italy and Spain.

The germline V gene has CDR1 LNHDA and CDR2 SQIVND (reference sequence). The length of the CDR3 is 15 residues. V shed 4 bases, J shed 7 bases, and the junction held 8 bases outside the gene matches. Clones were sequenced by immunoSEQ multiplex PCR, and TCRdb holds only the in-frame ones, with some missing. Of 200,000 to 300,000 clones in the sample, around four fifths were seen once. This clone was counted between two and nine times. The source material was peripheral blood. This TCR was recovered from a man aged 40-55 years with acute or convalescent COVID-19. This chain uses TRBV19 with TRBJ1-5; 9 positions agree with TRBD1. The CDR3 spells CASSTGQGGGQPQHF. CDR3 nucleotides: TGTGCCAGTAGTACGGGACAGGGCGGAGGACAGCCCCAGCATTTT.